The sequence of this T cell receptor (beta chain) was determined in a study of cytomegalovirus exposure and HLA in healthy donors. Study-level background: The roughly 120 validation repertoires and the 666 first-cohort repertoires shared a platform, a later analysis reported. Whole-study results and caveats: CMV antigen specificity of a few CMV-associated chains was confirmed in vitro. Reported results showed that the classifier diagnosed cytomegalovirus status with high specificity and sensitivity.

CDR3 length: 15 amino acids. The germline CDR1 and CDR2 sequences are SGDLS and YYNGEE. Germline trimming cut 0 bases from V and 4 bases from J; bases unmatched to any gene: 1. Comment on this clone: The target antigen is unknown.

Only in-frame clones appear in the TCRdb table, and some are missing; sequencing was by immunoSEQ multiplex PCR. The sample lists some 60,000 clones, approximately 96% occurring once. The sequence was collected from a man aged 18 to 30 in good health and CMV-seronegative. The specimen sequenced was PBMCs. V and J are TRBV9 and TRBJ2-1; 10 positions match TRBD1. The CDR3 nucleotides read TGTGCCAGCAGCGTAGGGGACAGGGGATACAATGAGCAGTTCTTC. It is translated as CASSVGDRGYNEQFF.